The 9 T cell receptor beta chains below all came from one sample that was sequenced in a study of TIL therapy for anti-PD-1-resistant metastatic lung cancer. The immunoSEQ assay was v3. Generated by immunoSEQ multiplex PCR, the TCRdb table keeps only in-frame clones and is missing some. This table has about 36,000 clones, more than 60% appearing once. Time point here: pre-treatment sample, taken before nivolumab and TIL therapy. The sample in question was blood, obtained at baseline. The receptors were sampled from a person between 30 and 79 years old with non-small cell lung cancer.

V and J are TRBV18 and TRBJ1-1; possibly TRBD1 for D (5 bases). This CDR3 spans 14 amino acids. The V end was cut by 2 bases, the J end by 0 bases, with 7 bases between. From germline, CDR1 is KGHSH and CDR2 LQKENI. DNA of the CDR3: TGTGCCAGCTCACCAAGGGGACTGAACACTGAAGCTTTCTTT. Translating it yields CASSPRGLNTEAFF.

The chain carries TRBV7-3 and TRBJ2-7; 13 bases agree with TRBD2. The germline V gene has CDR1 SGHTA and CDR2 FQGTGA. The CDR3 is 16 amino acids. V trimming: 5 bases; J trimming: 4 bases; junction bases outside the gene matches: 8. The CDR3 reads CASSHNRTSGSYEQYF. CDR3 sequence (DNA): TGTGCCAGCAGCCACAACCGGACTAGCGGGAGTTACGAGCAGTACTTC.

The chain has TRBV7-2 and TRBJ2-7; D may be TRBD1 (5 bases). From germline, CDR1 is SGHTA and CDR2 FQGNSA. The CDR3 runs 14 residues. The ends were cut back, 2 bases at V and 5 bases at J, with 13 bases in the middle. The DNA of the CDR3 is TGTGCCAGCAGCTTAAACAGGCTTTCGGACGAGCAGTACTTC. Protein product: CASSLNRLSDEQYF.

The J gene is TRBJ1-2, the V gene TRBV6-5; 7 nucleotides align to TRBD1. Trimming cost V 6 bases and J 2 bases; bases outside gene matches: 9. The CDR3 consists of 15 residues. Germline V gene sequence: CDR1 MNHEY, CDR2 SVGAGI. The CDR3 is CASRPHTTGNYGYTF. Written as DNA, the CDR3 is TGTGCCAGCAGACCACATACGACAGGGAACTATGGCTACACCTTC.

This chain joins TRBV5-1 and TRBJ1-2; 9 nucleotides line up with TRBD1. The length of the CDR3 is 14 residues. The germline gives CDR1 SGHRS, CDR2 YFSETQ. V gave up 0 bases and J gave up 7 bases; unmatched junction bases: 4. The CDR3 DNA is TGCGCCAGCAGCTTGGCGGGACAGGGAGGTGGCTACACCTTC. This translates into CASSLAGQGGGYTF.

The V call is TRBV5-1, the J call TRBJ2-5, with 7 bases lining up with TRBD1. V dropped 0 bases and J dropped 0; count of bases not matched to a gene: 2. The V gene's germline CDR1 is SGHRS and CDR2 YFSETQ. The CDR3 has 15 residues. DNA of the CDR3: TGCGCCAGCAGCTTGGAACAGGGGTACCAAGAGACCCAGTACTTC. Residues: CASSLEQGYQETQYF.

V is TRBV5-4 and J is TRBJ2-7; D unresolved. The CDR3 has 14 amino acids. CDR1 and CDR2 (germline): SGHNT, YYREEE (reference sequence). V was pared by 1 base and J by 3 bases, with 11 bases between. Here the CDR3 DNA reads TGTGCCAGCAGCTTGAATTCCGTACACTACGAGCAGTACTTC. Residues: CASSLNSVHYEQYF.

The chain has TRBV9 and TRBJ2-2; 11 bases line up with TRBD2. The germline V gene has CDR1 SGDLS and CDR2 YYNGEE. The CDR3 has 15 residues. V shed 4 bases, J shed 5 bases, and the junction held 4 bases outside the gene matches. The CDR3 here is CASSRLAGLTGELFF. The CDR3 DNA reads TGTGCCAGCAGCCGACTAGCGGGGTTGACCGGGGAGCTGTTTTTT. Full variable domain (remainder filled in from reference TRBV9 and TRBJ2-2): DSGVTQTPKHLITATGQRVTLRCSPRSGDLSVYWYQQSLDQGLQFLIQYYNGEERAKGNILERFSAQQFPDLHSELNLSSLELGDSALYFCASSRLAGLTGELFFGEGSRLTVL.

This chain links TRBV7-2 with TRBJ1-6; D not certain. The CDR3 covers 14 residues. V shed 3 bases and J shed 6 bases, with 9 bases lying between them. CDR1 is SGHTA, CDR2 FQGNSA, per germline. In DNA form, the CDR3 reads TGTGCCAGCAGCTTGGGGAGGACTAATTCACCCCTCCACTTT. Its protein product is CASSLGRTNSPLHF.